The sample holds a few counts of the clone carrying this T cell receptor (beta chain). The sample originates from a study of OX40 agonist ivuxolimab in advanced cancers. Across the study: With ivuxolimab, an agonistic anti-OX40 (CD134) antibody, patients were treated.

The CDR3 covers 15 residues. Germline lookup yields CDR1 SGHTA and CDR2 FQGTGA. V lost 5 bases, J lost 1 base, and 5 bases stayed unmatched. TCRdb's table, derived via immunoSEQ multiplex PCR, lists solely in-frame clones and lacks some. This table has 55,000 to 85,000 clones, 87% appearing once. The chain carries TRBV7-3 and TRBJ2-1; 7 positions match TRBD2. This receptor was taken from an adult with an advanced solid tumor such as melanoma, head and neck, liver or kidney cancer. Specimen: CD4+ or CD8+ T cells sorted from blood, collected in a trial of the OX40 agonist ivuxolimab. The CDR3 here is CASSMTSRSYNEQFF. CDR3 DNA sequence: TGTGCCAGCAGCATGACTAGCCGATCCTACAATGAGCAGTTCTTC.